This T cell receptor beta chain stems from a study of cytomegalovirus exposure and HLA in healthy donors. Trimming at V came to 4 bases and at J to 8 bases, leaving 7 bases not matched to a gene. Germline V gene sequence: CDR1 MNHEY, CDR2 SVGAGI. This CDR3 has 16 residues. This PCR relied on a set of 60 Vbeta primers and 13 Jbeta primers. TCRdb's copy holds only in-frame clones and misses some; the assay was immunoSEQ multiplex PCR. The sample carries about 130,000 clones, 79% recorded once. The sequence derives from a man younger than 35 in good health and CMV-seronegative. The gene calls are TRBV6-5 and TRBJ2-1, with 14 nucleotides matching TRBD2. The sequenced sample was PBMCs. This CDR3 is CASSFGTSGSGDEQFF. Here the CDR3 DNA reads TGTGCCAGCAGTTTTGGGACTAGCGGGAGCGGGGATGAGCAGTTCTTC.